This T cell receptor (beta chain) was sequenced during a study of CD4+ T cells in melanoma. Study-wide results and caveats: Diverse differentiation states were reported for melanoma neoantigen-specific CD4+ T cells. A reported correlation linked neoantigen-specific CD4+ T cells to CD8+, macrophage and B cell function.

V was pared by 4 bases and J by 6 bases, with 10 bases between. CDR1 is MNHNY and CDR2 is SVGAGI in the germline V gene (reference sequence). The CDR3 totals 14 residues. Notes on this clone: Its target is unknown.

Clones were sequenced by immunoSEQ multiplex PCR, and TCRdb holds only the in-frame ones, with some missing. Of around 13,000 clones detected, approximately 71% appear once; the ten largest clones hold under 20%. This chain joins TRBV6-6 and TRBJ1-6; D is unclear. The clonotype comes from a human donor with melanoma. Sample: cells from a culture (not recorded whether cultured in vitro). In DNA form, the CDR3 reads TGTGCCAGCAGTTCTTGGGCGGGTAATTCACCCCTCCACTTT. This gives the protein CASSSWAGNSPLHF.